Here is one T cell receptor (beta chain) with its context. Everyone who took part was roughly 18 to 89 years old, and they came from 24 US areas. Clinical history as reported by participants underpinned cohort assignment. The germline V gene encodes CDR1 LGHNA and CDR2 YSLEER. V was pared by 0 bases and J by 2 bases, with 9 bases of the junction left unmatched. The CDR3 has 17 residues. The data originate from a study of blood T cell repertoires in COVID-19. Study summary: The samples span acute and convalescent COVID-19 from the United States, Italy and Spain.

Methods used by the authors: Counts of nucleated cells, estimated from reference gene primer amplification, were obtained. TCRdb's copy holds only in-frame clones and misses some; the assay was immunoSEQ multiplex PCR. The V and J calls and the clone size are those of that table, but D and trimming were determined from the DNA. The sample carries about 280,000 clones, around 91% recorded once. Sequences were obtained from PBMCs or T cells enriched from blood (not recorded which). The TCR comes from a woman aged 18-30 years with acute COVID-19. The chain has TRBV4-3 and TRBJ2-7; TRBD2 matches at 8 bases. DNA of the CDR3: TGCGCCAGCAGCCAAGATACTGCGCGGGAGGTCCCCTACGAGCAGTACTTC. It translates to CASSQDTAREVPYEQYF.